This T cell receptor beta chain was sequenced in a study of blood T cell repertoires in COVID-19. Looking at the study overall: Samples of COVID-19 (acute and convalescent) were obtained from the United States, Italy and Spain. T cells, B-cell-depleted T cells, or PBMCs provided the cDNA or gDNA that served as material.

In the original analysis: The authors estimated nucleated cell counts from reference gene primer amplification. Profiling relied on immunoSEQ multiplex PCR, and the TCRdb table lists in-frame clones only, not all of them. V, J and clone size were drawn from that table, and D and trimming were deduced from the DNA. The table has some 150,000 clones, about 87% seen once. The sequenced sample consisted of peripheral blood. The TCR was taken from a woman aged 55-70 years who had recovered from COVID-19.

The CDR3 loop is CASSQAEGQGNTEAFF. The CDR3 DNA sequence: TGTGCCAGCAGCCAGGCTGAAGGACAGGGGAACACTGAAGCTTTCTTT. This chain uses TRBV14 with TRBJ1-1; 8 bases agree with TRBD1. The J segment lost 1 base and the V segment lost 3 bases, leaving 7 bases of the junction unmatched. Germline V gene sequence: CDR1 SGHDN, CDR2 FVKESK. This CDR3 region has 16 residues.